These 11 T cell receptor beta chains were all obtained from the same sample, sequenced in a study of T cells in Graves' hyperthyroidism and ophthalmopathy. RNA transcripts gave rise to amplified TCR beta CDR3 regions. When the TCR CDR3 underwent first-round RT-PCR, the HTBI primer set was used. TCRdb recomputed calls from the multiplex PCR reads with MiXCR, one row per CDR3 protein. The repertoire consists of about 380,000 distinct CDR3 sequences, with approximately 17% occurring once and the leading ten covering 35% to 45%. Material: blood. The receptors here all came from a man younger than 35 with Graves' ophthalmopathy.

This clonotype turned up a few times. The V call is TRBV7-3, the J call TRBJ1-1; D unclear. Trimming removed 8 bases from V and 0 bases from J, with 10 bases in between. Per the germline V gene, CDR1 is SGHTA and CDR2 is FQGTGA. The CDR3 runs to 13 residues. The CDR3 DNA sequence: TGTGCCAGCCGGAAACATTTGAACACTGAAGCTTTCTTT. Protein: CASRKHLNTEAFF.

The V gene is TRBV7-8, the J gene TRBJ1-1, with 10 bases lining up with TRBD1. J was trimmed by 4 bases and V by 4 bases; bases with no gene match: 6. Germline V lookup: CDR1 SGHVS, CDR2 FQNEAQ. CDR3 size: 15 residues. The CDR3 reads CASSSYRTGGTEAFF. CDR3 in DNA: TGTGCCAGCAGCTCCTATAGGACAGGGGGCACTGAAGCTTTCTTT.

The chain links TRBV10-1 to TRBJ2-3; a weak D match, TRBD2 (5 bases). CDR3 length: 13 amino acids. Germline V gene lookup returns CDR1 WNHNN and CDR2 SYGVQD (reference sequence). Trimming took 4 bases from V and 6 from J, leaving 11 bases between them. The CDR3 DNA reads TGCGCCAGCAGTGCCAAGTCGGGGGATACGCAGTATTTT. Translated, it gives CASSAKSGDTQYF.

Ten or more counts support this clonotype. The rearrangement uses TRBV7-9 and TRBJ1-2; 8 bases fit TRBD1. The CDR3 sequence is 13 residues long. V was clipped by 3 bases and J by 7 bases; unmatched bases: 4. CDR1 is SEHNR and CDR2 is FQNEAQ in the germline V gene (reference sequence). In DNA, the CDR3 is TGTGCCAGCAGCTTCTCAGGGGGCAGTGGCTACACCTTC. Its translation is CASSFSGGSGYTF.

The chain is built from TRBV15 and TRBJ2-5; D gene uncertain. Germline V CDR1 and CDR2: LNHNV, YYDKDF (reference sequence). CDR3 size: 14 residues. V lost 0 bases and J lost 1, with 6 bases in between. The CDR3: CATSRDTTQETQYF. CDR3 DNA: TGTGCCACCAGCAGAGATACAACCCAAGAGACCCAGTACTTC.

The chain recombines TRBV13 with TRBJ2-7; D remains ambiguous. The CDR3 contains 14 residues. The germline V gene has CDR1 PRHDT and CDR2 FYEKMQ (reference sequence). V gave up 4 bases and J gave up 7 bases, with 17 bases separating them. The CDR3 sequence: CASSSSPPRGEQYF. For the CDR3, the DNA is TGTGCCAGCAGCTCCTCTCCGCCGCGTGGGGAGCAGTACTTC.

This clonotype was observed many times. CDR3 protein: CASRKDRGISNQPQHF. The CDR3 coding sequence is TGTGCCAGCAGGAAGGACAGGGGGATTAGCAATCAGCCCCAGCATTTT. The chain links TRBV2 to TRBJ1-5; 10 positions match TRBD1. The CDR3 loop spans 16 amino acids. The J segment lost 0 bases and the V segment lost 6 bases, leaving 5 bases of the junction unmatched. The germline CDR1 and CDR2 sequences are SNHLY and FYNNEI.

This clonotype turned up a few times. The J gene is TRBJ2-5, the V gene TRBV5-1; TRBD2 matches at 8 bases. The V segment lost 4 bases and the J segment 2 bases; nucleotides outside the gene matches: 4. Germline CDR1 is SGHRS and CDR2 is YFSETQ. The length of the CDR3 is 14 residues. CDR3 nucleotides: TGCGCCAGCAGCAAGACTAGCGCGCAAGAGACCCAGTACTTC. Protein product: CASSKTSAQETQYF. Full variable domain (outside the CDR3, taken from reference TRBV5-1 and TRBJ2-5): KAGVTQTPRYLIKTRGQQVTLSCSPISGHRSVSWYQQTPGQGLQFLFEYFSETQRNKGNFPGRFSGRQFSNSRSEMNVSTLELGDSALYLCASSKTSAQETQYFGPGTRLLVL.

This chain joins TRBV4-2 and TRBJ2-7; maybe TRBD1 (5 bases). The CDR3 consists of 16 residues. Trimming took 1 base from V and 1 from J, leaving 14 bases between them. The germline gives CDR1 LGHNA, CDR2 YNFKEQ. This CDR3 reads CASSQATGDTSYEQYF. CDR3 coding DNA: TGTGCCAGCAGCCAAGCCACAGGCGATACTTCCTACGAGCAGTACTTC.

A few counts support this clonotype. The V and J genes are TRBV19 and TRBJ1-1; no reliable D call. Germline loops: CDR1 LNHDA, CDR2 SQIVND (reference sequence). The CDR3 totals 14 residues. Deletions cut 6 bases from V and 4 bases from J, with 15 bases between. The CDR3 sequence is CASRNTPTSTEAFF. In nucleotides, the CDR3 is TGTGCCAGTAGGAACACACCAACCAGCACTGAAGCTTTCTTT. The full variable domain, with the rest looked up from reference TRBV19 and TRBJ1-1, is DGGITQSPKYLFRKEGQNVTLSCEQNLNHDAMYWYRQDPGQGLRLIYYSQIVNDFQKGDIAEGYSVSREKKESFPLTVTSAQKNPTAFYLCASRNTPTSTEAFFGQGTRLTVV.

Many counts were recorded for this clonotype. The CDR3 nucleotides are TGTGCCAGCAGCCGGACTAGCGGGGGGAACACCGGGGAGCTGTTTTTT. As protein: CASSRTSGGNTGELFF. This chain links TRBV11-2 with TRBJ2-2; 13 nucleotides agree with TRBD2. The germline V gene encodes CDR1 SGHAT and CDR2 FQNNGV. Trimming removed 5 bases from V and 1 base from J; junction bases left unmatched: 1. This CDR3 spans 16 amino acids.